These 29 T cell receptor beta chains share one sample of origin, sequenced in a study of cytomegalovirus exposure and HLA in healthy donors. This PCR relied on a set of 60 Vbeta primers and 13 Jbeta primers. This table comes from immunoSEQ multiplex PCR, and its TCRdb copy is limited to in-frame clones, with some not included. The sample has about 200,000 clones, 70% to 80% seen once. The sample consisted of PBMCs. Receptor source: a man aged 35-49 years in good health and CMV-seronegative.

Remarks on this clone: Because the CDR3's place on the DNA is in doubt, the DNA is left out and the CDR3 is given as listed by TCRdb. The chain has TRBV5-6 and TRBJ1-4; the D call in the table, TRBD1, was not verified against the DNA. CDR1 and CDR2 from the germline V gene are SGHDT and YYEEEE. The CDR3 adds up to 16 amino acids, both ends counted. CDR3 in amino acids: CATAVGQGAENTRLFF.

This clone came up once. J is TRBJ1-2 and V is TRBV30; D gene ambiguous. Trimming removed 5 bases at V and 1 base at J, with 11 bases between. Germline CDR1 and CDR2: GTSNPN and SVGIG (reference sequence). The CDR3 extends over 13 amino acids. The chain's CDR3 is CAWEAAFNYGYTF. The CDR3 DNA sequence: TGTGCCTGGGAGGCTGCGTTTAACTATGGCTACACCTTC.

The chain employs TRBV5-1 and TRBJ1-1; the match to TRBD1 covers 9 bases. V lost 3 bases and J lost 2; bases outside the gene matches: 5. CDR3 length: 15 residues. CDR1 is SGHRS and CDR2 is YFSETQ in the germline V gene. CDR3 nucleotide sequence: TGCGCCAGCAGCTCCCCGGGACAGGGAAACACTGAAGCTTTCTTT. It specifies CASSSPGQGNTEAFF. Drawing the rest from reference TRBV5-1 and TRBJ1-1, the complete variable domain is KAGVTQTPRYLIKTRGQQVTLSCSPISGHRSVSWYQQTPGQGLQFLFEYFSETQRNKGNFPGRFSGRQFSNSRSEMNVSTLELGDSALYLCASSSPGQGNTEAFFGQGTRLTVV.

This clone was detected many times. The CDR3 spells CASSLAVPQVGSPLHF. CDR3 in DNA: TGTGCCAGCAGCTTAGCGGTCCCTCAGGTGGGTTCACCCCTCCACTTT. The gene calls are TRBV7-6 and TRBJ1-6; D unresolved. The germline gives CDR1 SGHVS, CDR2 FNYEAQ. This CDR3 spans 16 amino acids. Between the trimmed V and J ends, which lost 0 bases and 9 bases, there was a span of 15 bases. The entire variable domain, with the rest obtained from reference TRBV7-6 and TRBJ1-6, is as follows: GAGVSQSPRYKVTKRGQDVALRCDPISGHVSLYWYRQALGQGPEFLTYFNYEAQQDKSGLPNDRFSAERPEGSISTLTIQRTEQRDSAMYRCASSLAVPQVGSPLHFGNGTRLTVT.

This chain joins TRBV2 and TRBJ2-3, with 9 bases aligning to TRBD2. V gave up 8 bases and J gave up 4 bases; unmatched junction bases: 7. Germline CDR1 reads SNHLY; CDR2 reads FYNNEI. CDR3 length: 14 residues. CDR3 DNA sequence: TGTGCCAGCTGGCGGGAGGGAAGGGCAGATACGCAGTATTTT. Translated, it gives CASWREGRADTQYF.

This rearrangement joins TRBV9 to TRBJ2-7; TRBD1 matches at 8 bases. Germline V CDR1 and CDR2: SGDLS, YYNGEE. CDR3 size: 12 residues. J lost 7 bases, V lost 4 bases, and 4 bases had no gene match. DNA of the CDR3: TGTGCCAGCAGCAACAGGGGGAGTGAGCAGTACTTC. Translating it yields CASSNRGSEQYF.

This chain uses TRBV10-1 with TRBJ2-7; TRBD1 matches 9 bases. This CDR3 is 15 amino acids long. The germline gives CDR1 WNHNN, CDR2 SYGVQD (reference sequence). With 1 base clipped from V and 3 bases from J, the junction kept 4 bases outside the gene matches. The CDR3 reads CASSEFRTGDYEQYF. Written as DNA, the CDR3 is TGCGCCAGCAGTGAGTTCCGGACAGGGGACTACGAGCAGTACTTC.

This chain's CDR3 is CASSKSGSSYNEQFF. The CDR3 coding sequence is TGTGCCAGCAGCAAGAGCGGGAGCTCCTACAATGAGCAGTTCTTC. The chain links TRBV4-2 to TRBJ2-1; 8 bases line up with TRBD2. J gave up 0 bases and V 5 bases, and 3 bases lay outside the gene matches. Per the germline V gene, CDR1 is LGHNA and CDR2 is YNFKEQ. The CDR3 length is 15 residues.

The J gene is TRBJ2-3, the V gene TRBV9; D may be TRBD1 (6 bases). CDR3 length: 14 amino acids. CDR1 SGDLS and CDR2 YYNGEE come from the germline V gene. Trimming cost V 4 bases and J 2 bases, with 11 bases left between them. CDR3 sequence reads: CASSPGQPTDTQYF. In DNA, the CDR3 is TGTGCCAGCAGCCCAGGACAGCCCACAGATACGCAGTATTTT.

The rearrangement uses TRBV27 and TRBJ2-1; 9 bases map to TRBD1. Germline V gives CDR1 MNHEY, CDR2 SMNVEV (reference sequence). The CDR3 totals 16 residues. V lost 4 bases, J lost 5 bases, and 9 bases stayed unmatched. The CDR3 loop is CASSSRKGQGNNEQFF. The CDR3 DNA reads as TGTGCCAGCAGTTCACGCAAGGGACAGGGAAACAATGAGCAGTTCTTC.

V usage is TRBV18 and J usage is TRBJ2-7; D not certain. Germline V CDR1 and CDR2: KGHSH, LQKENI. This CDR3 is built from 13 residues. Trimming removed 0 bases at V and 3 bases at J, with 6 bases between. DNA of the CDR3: TGTGCCAGCTCACCACCGTCCGGCTACGAGCAGTACTTC. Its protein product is CASSPPSGYEQYF.

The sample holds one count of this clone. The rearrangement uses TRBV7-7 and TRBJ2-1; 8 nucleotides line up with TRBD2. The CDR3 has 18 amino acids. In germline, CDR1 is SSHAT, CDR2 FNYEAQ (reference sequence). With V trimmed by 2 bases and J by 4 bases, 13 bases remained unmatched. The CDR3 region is CASSLRPGRAEAYNEQFF. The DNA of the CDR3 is TGTGCCAGCAGCTTAAGGCCCGGGAGGGCTGAAGCTTACAATGAGCAGTTCTTC.

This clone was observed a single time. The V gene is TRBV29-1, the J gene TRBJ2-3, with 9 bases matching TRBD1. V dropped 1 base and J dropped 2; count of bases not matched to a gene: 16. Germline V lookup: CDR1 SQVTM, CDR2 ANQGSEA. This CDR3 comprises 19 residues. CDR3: CSVEAVPGQGMGHTDTQYF. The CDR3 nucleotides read TGCAGCGTTGAAGCCGTCCCGGGACAGGGAATGGGGCACACAGATACGCAGTATTTT.

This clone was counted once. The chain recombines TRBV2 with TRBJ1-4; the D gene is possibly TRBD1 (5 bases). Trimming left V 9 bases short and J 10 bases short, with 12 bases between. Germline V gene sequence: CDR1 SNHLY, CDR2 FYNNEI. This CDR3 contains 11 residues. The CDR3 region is CASGDRGKLFF. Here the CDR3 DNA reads TGTGCCAGTGGGGATAGGGGAAAACTGTTTTTT.

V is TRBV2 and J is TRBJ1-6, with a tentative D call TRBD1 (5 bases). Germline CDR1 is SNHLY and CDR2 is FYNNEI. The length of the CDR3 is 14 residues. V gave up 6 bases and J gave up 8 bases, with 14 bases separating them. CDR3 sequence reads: CASRDQGRDSPLHF. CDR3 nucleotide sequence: TGTGCCAGCAGGGATCAGGGTCGGGATTCACCCCTCCACTTT.

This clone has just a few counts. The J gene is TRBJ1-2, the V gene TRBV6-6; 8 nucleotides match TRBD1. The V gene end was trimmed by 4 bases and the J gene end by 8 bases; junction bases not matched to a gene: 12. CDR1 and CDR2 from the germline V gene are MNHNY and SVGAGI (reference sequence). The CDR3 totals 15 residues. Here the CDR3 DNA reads TGTGCCAGCAGTTTACCCCAAGGACAGGGACCCGGCTACACCTTC. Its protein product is CASSLPQGQGPGYTF.

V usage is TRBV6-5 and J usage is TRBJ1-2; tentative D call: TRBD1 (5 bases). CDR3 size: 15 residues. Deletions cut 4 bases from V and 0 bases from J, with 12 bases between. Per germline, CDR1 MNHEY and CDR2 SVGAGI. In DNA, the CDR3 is TGTGCCAGCAGTTCCCCGGGGGTTTCTAACTATGGCTACACCTTC. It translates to CASSSPGVSNYGYTF.

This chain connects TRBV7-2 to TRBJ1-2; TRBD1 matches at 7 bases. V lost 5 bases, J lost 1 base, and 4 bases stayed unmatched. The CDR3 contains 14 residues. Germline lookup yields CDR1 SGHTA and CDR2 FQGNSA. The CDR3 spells CASSPGQINYGYTF. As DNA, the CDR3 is TGTGCCAGCAGCCCGGGACAGATTAACTATGGCTACACCTTC.

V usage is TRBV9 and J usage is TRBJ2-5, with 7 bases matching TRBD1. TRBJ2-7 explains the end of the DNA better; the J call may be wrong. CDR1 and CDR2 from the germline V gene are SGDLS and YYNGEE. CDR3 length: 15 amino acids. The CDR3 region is CASSAWDSSSYEQYF. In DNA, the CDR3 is TGTGCCAGCAGCGCCTGGGACAGCAGCTCCTACGAGCAGTACTTC.

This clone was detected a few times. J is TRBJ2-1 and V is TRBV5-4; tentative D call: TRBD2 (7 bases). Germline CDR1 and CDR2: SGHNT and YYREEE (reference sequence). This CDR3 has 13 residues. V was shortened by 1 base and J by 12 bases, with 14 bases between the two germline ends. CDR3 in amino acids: CASSLFGGAGQFF. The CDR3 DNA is TGTGCCAGCAGCTTGTTTGGGGGGGCCGGGCAGTTCTTC.

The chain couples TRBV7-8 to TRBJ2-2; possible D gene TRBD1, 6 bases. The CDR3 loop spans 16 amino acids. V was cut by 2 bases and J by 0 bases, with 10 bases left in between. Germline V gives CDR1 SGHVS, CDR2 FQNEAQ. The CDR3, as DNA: TGTGCCAGCAGCTTATTAGGGACATCGAACACCGGGGAGCTGTTTTTT. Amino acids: CASSLLGTSNTGELFF.

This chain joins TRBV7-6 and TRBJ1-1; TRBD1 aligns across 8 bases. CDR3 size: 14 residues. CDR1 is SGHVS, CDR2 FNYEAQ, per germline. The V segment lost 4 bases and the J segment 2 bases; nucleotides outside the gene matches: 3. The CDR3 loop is CASSSQGANTEAFF. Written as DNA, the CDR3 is TGTGCCAGCAGCTCCCAGGGGGCTAACACTGAAGCTTTCTTT.

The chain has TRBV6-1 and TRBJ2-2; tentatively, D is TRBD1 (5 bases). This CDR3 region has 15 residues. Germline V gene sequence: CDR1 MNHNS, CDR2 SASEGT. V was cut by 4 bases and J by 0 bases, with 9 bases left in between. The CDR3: CASSAGFANTGELFF. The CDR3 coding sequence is TGTGCCAGCAGTGCAGGGTTCGCGAACACCGGGGAGCTGTTTTTT.

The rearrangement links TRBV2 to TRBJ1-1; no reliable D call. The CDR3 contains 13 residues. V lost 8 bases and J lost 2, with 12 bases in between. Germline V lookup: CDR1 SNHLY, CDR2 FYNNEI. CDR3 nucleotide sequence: TGTGCCAGCCGAAGACAACCTAACACTGAAGCTTTCTTT. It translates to CASRRQPNTEAFF.

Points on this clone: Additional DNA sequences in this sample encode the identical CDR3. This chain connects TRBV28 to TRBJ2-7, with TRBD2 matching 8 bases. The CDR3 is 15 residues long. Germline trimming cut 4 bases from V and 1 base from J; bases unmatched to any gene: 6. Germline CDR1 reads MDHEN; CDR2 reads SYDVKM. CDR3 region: CASSSPGGGSYEQYF. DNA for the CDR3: TGTGCCAGCAGTTCCCCCGGGGGGGGTTCCTACGAGCAGTACTTC.

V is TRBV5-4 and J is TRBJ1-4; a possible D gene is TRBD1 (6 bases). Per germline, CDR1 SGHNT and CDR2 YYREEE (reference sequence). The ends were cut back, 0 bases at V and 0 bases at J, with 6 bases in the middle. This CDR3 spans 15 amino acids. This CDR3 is CASSLDRATNEKLFF. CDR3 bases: TGTGCCAGCAGCTTGGACAGGGCAACTAATGAAAAACTGTTTTTT.

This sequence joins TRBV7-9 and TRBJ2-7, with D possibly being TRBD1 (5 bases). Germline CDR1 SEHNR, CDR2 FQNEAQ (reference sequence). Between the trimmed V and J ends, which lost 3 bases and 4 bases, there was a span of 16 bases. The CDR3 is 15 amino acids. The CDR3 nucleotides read TGTGCCAGCAGCTTGGCCACAGGATCTACTTACGAGCAGTACTTC. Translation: CASSLATGSTYEQYF. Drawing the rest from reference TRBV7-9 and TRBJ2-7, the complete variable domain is DTGVSQNPRHKITKRGQNVTFRCDPISEHNRLYWYRQTLGQGPEFLTYFQNEAQLEKSRLLSDRFSAERPKGSFSTLEIQRTEQGDSAMYLCASSLATGSTYEQYFGPGTRLTVT.

In nucleotides, the CDR3 is TGTGCCAGCACCCGGGGTGGGCAGTTCGGCACTGAAGCTTTCTTT. Its translation: CASTRGGQFGTEAFF. This chain links TRBV7-8 with TRBJ1-1; D ambiguous. From germline, CDR1 is SGHVS and CDR2 FQNEAQ. The V end lost 7 bases, the J end lost 4 bases, and 19 bases lay between the germline ends. This CDR3 is 15 amino acids long.

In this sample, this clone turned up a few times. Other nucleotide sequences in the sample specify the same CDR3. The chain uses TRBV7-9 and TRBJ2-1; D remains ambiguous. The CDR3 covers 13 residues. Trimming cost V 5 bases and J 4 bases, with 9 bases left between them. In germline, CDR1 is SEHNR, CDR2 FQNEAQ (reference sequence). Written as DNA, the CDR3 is TGTGCCAGCAGCCCAGACACGTACAATGAGCAGTTCTTC. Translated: CASSPDTYNEQFF.